This entry lists 14 T cell receptor beta chains sequenced from one sample in a study of cytomegalovirus exposure and HLA in healthy donors. Primers for the PCR totalled 60 Vbeta and 13 Jbeta. Here immunoSEQ multiplex PCR was the method, and the copy in TCRdb shows in-frame clones only, minus some. In the table there are some 77,000 clones, 80% of which are singletons. Sequencing input: PBMCs. The receptors originated from a man in his fifties or sixties in good health and CMV-seropositive.

With respect to this clone: At one boundary the junction diverges from the germline segment, which might be a read error. Other nucleotide sequences in the sample specify the same CDR3. This chain connects TRBV25-1 to TRBJ2-7; 7 bases match TRBD1. From germline, CDR1 is MGHDK and CDR2 SYGVNS. The CDR3 contains 13 residues. The CDR3 sequence is CASSRQGVDEQYF. DNA for the CDR3: TGCGCCAGCTCGAGACAGGGTGTTGACGAGCAGTACTTC.

This rearrangement joins TRBV21-1 to TRBJ2-5; the D call of TRBD1 is as the table states it, not checked on the DNA. The end of the DNA fits TRBJ2-7 better, so the J call may be wrong. TRBV21-1 counts as a pseudogene. CDR3 size: 20 residues. CDR3 DNA: TGTGCCAGCAACCGTCGAGACCCCTCGCGGCCTGACAGGGACCGCTACGAGCAGTACTTC. Protein: CASNRRDPSRPDRDRYEQYF.

J is TRBJ1-2 and V is TRBV2; a weak D match, TRBD1 (5 bases). This CDR3 comprises 15 residues. Trimming removed 8 bases at V and 4 bases at J, with 20 bases between. Germline V gene data show CDR1 as SNHLY and CDR2 as FYNNEI. This chain's CDR3 is CASSPAGKWSYGYTF. In DNA, the CDR3 is TGTGCCAGCTCCCCGGCAGGGAAATGGAGCTATGGCTACACCTTC.

V usage is TRBV23-1 and J usage is TRBJ2-7; the match to TRBD1 covers 8 bases. TRBV23-1 is marked as an open reading frame, function uncertain. With 11 bases clipped from V and 6 bases from J, the junction kept 24 bases outside the gene matches. This CDR3 is 17 amino acids long. The CDR3 DNA reads TGCGCCCCTAAGATCCCGGGACAGGTAGATAAGGGGAGCGAGCAGTACTTC. It encodes CAPKIPGQVDKGSEQYF.

This chain uses TRBV5-4 with TRBJ2-5, with 8 bases that match TRBD2. The J call could be wrong; TRBJ2-7 is a better fit for the DNA end. The V gene's germline CDR1 is SGHNT and CDR2 YYREEE (reference sequence). CDR3 length: 14 amino acids. The CDR3 is CASSQGTRNDEQYF. In nucleotides, the CDR3 is TGTGCCAGCAGCCAAGGGACTAGGAACGACGAGCAGTACTTC.

The V call is TRBV4-3, the J call TRBJ1-2; 7 nucleotides match TRBD1. In germline, CDR1 is LGHNA, CDR2 YSLEER. V trimming: 1 base; J trimming: 6 bases; junction bases outside the gene matches: 8. This CDR3 has 15 residues. DNA of the CDR3: TGCGCCAGCAGCCAAGGACAGGGTTTGCCCGATGGCTACACCTTC. Its translation: CASSQGQGLPDGYTF.

About this clone: The junction departs from the called germline gene at one end, perhaps through a read error. CDR3 in amino acids: CASSSGLAGANSQYF. CDR3 nucleotides: TGTGCCAGCAGCTCCGGACTAGCGGGAGCAAACAGTCAGTACTTC. The genes are TRBV5-4 and TRBJ2-4; TRBD2 matches 13 bases. The CDR3 length is 15 residues. Germline CDR1 is SGHNT and CDR2 is YYREEE (reference sequence). Complete variable domain (other parts from reference TRBV5-4 and TRBJ2-4): ETGVTQSPTHLIKTRGQQVTLRCSSQSGHNTVSWYQQALGQGPQFIFQYYREEENGRGNFPPRFSGLQFPNYSSELNVNALELDDSALYLCASSSGLAGANSQYFGAGTRLSVL.

This clone appeared a single time. Written as DNA, the CDR3 is TGTGCCAGCAGCTCTGGACAGGGGGCCTATCCGCAGTATTTT. As protein: CASSSGQGAYPQYF. This rearrangement joins TRBV7-9 to TRBJ2-3; 11 positions agree with TRBD1. Germline CDR1 and CDR2: SEHNR and FQNEAQ (reference sequence). Trimming removed 4 bases from V and 10 bases from J; junction bases left unmatched: 7. The CDR3 consists of 14 residues.

The chain couples TRBV12-1 to TRBJ2-4; the D segment call TRBD1 is taken from the table without a DNA check. TRBV12-1 is a recognized pseudogene. The length of the CDR3 is 19 residues. CDR3 nucleotide sequence: TGTGCCAGCACCCCTTATGGGACAGGAGGGTATGGGGGAAAAAACATTCAGTACTTC. It yields the protein CASTPYGTGGYGGKNIQYF.

The V gene is TRBV23-1, the J gene TRBJ2-1; 7 positions match TRBD1. TRBV23-1 carries the ORF label, with uncertain function. The V segment lost 9 bases and the J segment 5 bases; nucleotides outside the gene matches: 19. The CDR3 is 17 residues long. The CDR3 here is CASQRGPTLASNNEQFF. The CDR3 bases are TGCGCCAGTCAAAGGGGGCCCACATTAGCATCAAACAATGAGCAGTTCTTC.

CDR3 protein: CASSLGGSGNTIYF. Written as DNA, the CDR3 is TGTGCCAGCAGTTTAGGGGGCTCTGGAAACACCATATATTTT. J is TRBJ1-3 and V is TRBV6-5, with a possible D match to TRBD1 (6 bases). The V end was cut by 4 bases, the J end by 0 bases, with 7 bases between. The length of the CDR3 is 14 residues. In germline, CDR1 is MNHEY, CDR2 SVGAGI.

CDR3 sequence reads: CASSETGTGYVLESYEQYF. DNA for the CDR3: TGTGCCAGCAGTGAGACCGGGACAGGGTACGTGCTGGAATCCTACGAGCAGTACTTC. This chain connects TRBV6-1 to TRBJ2-7; 9 bases are a match to TRBD1. The V and J ends lost 3 bases and 1 base, in that order; junction bases with no gene match: 16. This CDR3 spans 19 amino acids. In germline, CDR1 is MNHNS, CDR2 SASEGT.

This clone was found once. The J gene is TRBJ1-1, the V gene TRBV19; 7 nucleotides agree with TRBD1. Trimming cost V 5 bases and J 0 bases; bases outside gene matches: 3. This CDR3 spans 14 amino acids. Per the germline V gene, CDR1 is LNHDA and CDR2 is SQIVND (reference sequence). CDR3 region: CASSVQGLNTEAFF. For the CDR3, the DNA is TGTGCCAGTAGTGTACAGGGGTTGAACACTGAAGCTTTCTTT.

The CDR3 DNA is TGTGCCTGTCAAGCCATGCCTGGAAACACCATATATTTT. Protein product: CACQAMPGNTIYF. The V call is TRBV30, the J call TRBJ1-3; no clear D. This CDR3 has 13 amino acids. Trimming removed 6 bases at V and 2 bases at J, with 11 bases between. CDR1 is GTSNPN and CDR2 is SVGIG in the germline V gene (reference sequence).